The rows below give T cell receptor beta chains drawn from one sample of a study of graft-versus-host responses after intestinal transplantation. TCRdb's table, derived via immunoSEQ multiplex PCR, lists solely in-frame clones and lacks some. Here the sample spans nearly 100,000 clones, roughly 90% being singletons. The source was PBMCs, collected approximately 470 days after intestinal transplant. The receptors here all came from a human patient who received an intestinal transplant, so some T cells may come from the graft donor. The conserved cysteine and the conserved F or W are not part of the CDR3 here. Fields, in order: V gene, CDR3 protein.

>TRBV7-9
ASSPGAGQGRGYT
>TRBV5-4
ASSLKLTSGGETQY
>TRBV7-6
ASSLEQPPVVQY
>TRBV6-5
ASSYAGNTEAF
>TRBV6-5
ASSYTRAATNQPQH
>TRBV7-2
ASSESSGPIQY
>TRBV6-1
ATGQNYGYT
>TRBV11-1
ASSFRARSTDTQY
>TRBV5-1
ASSPGPGNTEAF
>TRBV7-9
ASSGEGQGAEAF